This note documents a single T cell receptor (beta chain) sequence. This sample is drawn from a study of blood T cell repertoires in COVID-19. The CDR3 has 16 residues. V dropped 3 bases and J dropped 1; count of bases not matched to a gene: 6. Per germline, CDR1 MNHEY and CDR2 SMNVEV (reference sequence). Original methodology: Amplification of reference gene primers provided the estimated nucleated cell counts. Assay used: immunoSEQ multiplex PCR; TCRdb lists only in-frame clones, some missing. V, J and clone size derive from that table, while D and trimming were established from the DNA sequence. The table shows roughly 70,000 clones, with around 88% occurring only once.

This chain joins TRBV27 and TRBJ1-3, with TRBD1 matching 7 bases. This clonotype originated in a woman in her 70s with acute or convalescent COVID-19. The sequenced material came from peripheral blood. This CDR3 is CASSFGQERSGNTIYF. As DNA, the CDR3 is TGTGCCAGCAGTTTTGGACAGGAACGTTCTGGAAACACCATATATTTT.